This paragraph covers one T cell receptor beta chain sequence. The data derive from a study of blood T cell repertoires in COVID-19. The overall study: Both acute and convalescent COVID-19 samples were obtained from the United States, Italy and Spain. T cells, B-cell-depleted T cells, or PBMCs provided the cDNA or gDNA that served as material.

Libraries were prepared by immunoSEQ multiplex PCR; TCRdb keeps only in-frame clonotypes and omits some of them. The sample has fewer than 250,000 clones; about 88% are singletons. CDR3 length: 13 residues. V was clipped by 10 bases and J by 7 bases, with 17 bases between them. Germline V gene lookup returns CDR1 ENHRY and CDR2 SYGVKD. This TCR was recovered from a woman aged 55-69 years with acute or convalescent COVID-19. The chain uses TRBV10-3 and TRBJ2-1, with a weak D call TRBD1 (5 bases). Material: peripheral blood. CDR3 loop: CATQGVGQNEQFF. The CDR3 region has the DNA TGTGCCACTCAGGGCGTTGGTCAGAATGAGCAGTTCTTC.